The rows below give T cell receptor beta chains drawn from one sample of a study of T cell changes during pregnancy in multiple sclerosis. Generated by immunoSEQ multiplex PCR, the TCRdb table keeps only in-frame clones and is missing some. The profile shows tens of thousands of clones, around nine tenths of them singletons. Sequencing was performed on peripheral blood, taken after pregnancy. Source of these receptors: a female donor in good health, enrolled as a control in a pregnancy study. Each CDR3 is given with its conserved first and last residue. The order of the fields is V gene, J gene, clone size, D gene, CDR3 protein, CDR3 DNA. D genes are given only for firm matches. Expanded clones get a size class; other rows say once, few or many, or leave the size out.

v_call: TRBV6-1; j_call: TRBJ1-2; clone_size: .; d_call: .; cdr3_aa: CASSAPPGAGAYGYTF; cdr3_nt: TGTGCCAGCAGTGCCCCTCCAGGGGCAGGGGCCTATGGCTACACCTTC
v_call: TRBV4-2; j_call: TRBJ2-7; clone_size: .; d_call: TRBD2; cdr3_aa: CASSQTLAGGGENEQYF; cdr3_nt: TGTGCCAGCAGCCAAACTTTAGCGGGAGGTGGCGAAAACGAGCAGTACTTC
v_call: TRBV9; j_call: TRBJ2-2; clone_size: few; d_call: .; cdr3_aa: CASSVVRQRNTGELFF; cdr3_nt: TGTGCCAGCAGCGTAGTCCGACAGAGGAACACCGGGGAGCTGTTTTTT
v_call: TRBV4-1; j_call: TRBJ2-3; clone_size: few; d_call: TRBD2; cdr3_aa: CASSHGIRGGSDTQYF; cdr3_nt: TGCGCCAGCAGCCATGGAATTCGGGGGGGCTCAGATACGCAGTATTTT
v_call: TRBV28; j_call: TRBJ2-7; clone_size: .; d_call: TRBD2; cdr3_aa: CASSLKLAGAYEQYF; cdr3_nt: TGTGCCAGCAGTTTAAAGCTAGCGGGAGCCTACGAGCAGTACTTC
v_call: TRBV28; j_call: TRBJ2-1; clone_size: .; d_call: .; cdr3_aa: CASRRLLNEQFF; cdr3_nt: TGTGCCAGCAGACGACTCCTCAATGAGCAGTTCTTC
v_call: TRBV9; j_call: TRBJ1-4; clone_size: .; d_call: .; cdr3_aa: CASSVGGTGRVSGKLFF; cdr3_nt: TGTGCCAGCAGCGTAGGTGGTACAGGCCGGGTTTCAGGAAAACTGTTTTTT
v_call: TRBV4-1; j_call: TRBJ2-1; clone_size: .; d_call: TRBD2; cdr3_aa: CASSQAPGTSQHEQFF; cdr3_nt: TGCGCCAGCAGCCAAGCCCCCGGGACTAGTCAGCATGAGCAGTTCTTC
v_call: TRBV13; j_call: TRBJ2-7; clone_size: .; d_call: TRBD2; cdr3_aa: CASSVLGLADIYEQYF; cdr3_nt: TGTGCCAGCAGCGTCCTCGGACTAGCGGACATTTACGAGCAGTACTTC
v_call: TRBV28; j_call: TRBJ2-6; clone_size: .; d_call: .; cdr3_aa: CASSPGGTGANVLTF; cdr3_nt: TGTGCCAGCAGTCCAGGGGGGACTGGGGCCAACGTCCTGACTTTC
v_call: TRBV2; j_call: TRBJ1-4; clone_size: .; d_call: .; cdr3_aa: CASSGSRGWEKLFF; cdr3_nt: TGTGCCAGCAGTGGTAGCAGGGGTTGGGAAAAACTGTTTTTT
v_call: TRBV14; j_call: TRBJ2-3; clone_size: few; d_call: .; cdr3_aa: CASSQSLFGGADTQYF; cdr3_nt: TGTGCCAGCAGCCAATCCCTTTTCGGGGGAGCAGATACGCAGTATTTT
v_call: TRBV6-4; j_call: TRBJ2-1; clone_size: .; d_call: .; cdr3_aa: CASSVGEHNEQFF; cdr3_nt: TGTGCCAGCAGTGTCGGGGAACACAATGAGCAGTTCTTC
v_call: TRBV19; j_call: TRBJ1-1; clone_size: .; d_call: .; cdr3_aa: CASSARLGGTNTEAFF; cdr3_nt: TGTGCCAGTAGTGCCAGGCTCGGGGGGACGAACACTGAAGCTTTCTTT
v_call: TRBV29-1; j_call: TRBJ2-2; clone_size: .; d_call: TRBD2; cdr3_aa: CSVGAGALGGTGELFF; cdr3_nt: TGCAGCGTTGGAGCGGGGGCCCTGGGAGGCACCGGGGAGCTGTTTTTT
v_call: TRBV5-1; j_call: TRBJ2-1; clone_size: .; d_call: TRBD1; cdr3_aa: CASSSIQGIYNEQFF; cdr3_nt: TGCGCCAGCAGCAGTATACAGGGGATATACAATGAGCAGTTCTTC
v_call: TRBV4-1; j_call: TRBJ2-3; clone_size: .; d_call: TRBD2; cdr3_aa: CASSHPTSGSEDTQYF; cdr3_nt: TGCGCCAGCAGCCACCCAACTAGCGGGTCAGAAGATACGCAGTATTTT
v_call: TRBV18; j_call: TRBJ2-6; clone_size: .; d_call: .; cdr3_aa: CASSPVISGANVLTF; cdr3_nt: TGTGCCAGCTCACCAGTTATCTCTGGGGCCAACGTCCTGACTTTC
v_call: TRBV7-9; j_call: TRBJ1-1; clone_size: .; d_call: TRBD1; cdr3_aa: CASSPGGVSVNTEAFF; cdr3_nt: TGTGCCAGCAGTCCAGGGGGTGTAAGCGTGAACACTGAAGCTTTCTTT
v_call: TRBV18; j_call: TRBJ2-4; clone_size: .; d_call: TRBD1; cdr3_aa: CASSPQRSDRGNIQYF; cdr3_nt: TGTGCCAGCTCACCTCAACGGTCCGACAGGGGCAACATTCAGTACTTC
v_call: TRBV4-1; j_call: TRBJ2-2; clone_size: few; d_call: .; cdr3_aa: CASSQSGYTGELFF; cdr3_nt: TGCGCCAGCAGCCAATCAGGGTACACCGGGGAGCTGTTTTTT
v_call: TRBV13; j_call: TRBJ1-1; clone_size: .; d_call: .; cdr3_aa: CASSLGPGMNTEAFF; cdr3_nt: TGTGCCAGCAGCTTAGGTCCAGGGATGAACACTGAAGCTTTCTTT